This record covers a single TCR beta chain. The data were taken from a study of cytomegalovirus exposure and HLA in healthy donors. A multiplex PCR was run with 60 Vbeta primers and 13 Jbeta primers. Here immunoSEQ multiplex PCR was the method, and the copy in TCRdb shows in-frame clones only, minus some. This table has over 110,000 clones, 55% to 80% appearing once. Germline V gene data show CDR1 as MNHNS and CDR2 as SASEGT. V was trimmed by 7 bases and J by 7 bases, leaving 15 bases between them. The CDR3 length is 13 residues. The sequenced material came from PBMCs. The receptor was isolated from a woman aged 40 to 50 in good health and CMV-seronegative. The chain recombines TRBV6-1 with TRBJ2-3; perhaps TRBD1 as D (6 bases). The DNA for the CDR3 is TGTGCCAGCATGCACTCAGGGGTTTATACGCAGTATTTT. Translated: CASMHSGVYTQYF.